These 3 T cell receptor beta chains were sequenced from one sample in a study of blood T cell repertoires in COVID-19. Repertoires were generated with immunoSEQ multiplex PCR, while TCRdb's copy carries only in-frame clones and drops some. The data show 170,000 or so clones, over 70% seen once. Sequencing was done on a sample of peripheral blood. The receptors originated from a woman aged 55-69 years with acute or convalescent COVID-19.

The gene calls are TRBV9 and TRBJ2-7; 9 positions match TRBD1. J lost 7 bases, V lost 0 bases, and 17 bases had no gene match. There are 18 residues in the CDR3. In germline, CDR1 is SGDLS, CDR2 YYNGEE. The CDR3 DNA reads TGTGCCAGCAGCGTAGCCCCTCGAGGGACAGGGAAAACGGGAGAGCAGTACTTC. Translating it yields CASSVAPRGTGKTGEQYF.

The gene calls are TRBV7-9 and TRBJ2-1; TRBD2 aligns across 7 bases. V lost 8 bases to trimming and J lost 4 bases; unmatched junction nucleotides: 2. The CDR3 runs to 12 residues. The germline V gene encodes CDR1 SEHNR and CDR2 FQNEAQ (reference sequence). CDR3 sequence reads: CASYGGYNEQFF. The DNA of the CDR3 is TGTGCCAGCTACGGGGGGTACAATGAGCAGTTCTTC.

The genes are TRBV5-4 and TRBJ2-1; perhaps TRBD2 as D (6 bases). Germline assignment: CDR1 SGHNT and CDR2 YYREEE (reference sequence). The CDR3 covers 15 residues. V was clipped by 4 bases and J by 4 bases, with 15 bases between them. CDR3 sequence: CASSREPGQYNEQFF. The CDR3, as DNA: TGTGCCAGCAGCCGGGAGCCAGGGCAATACAATGAGCAGTTCTTC.